These 24 T cell receptor beta chains were sequenced from one sample in a study of response to subunit inactivated influenza vaccine. TCRdb reprocessed the RT-PCR reads via MiXCR and lists one record per CDR3 protein. The sample includes about 540,000 distinct CDR3 sequences, 20% to 25% seen only once; the top ten take approximately 3%. This sample was shared with a second study, whose subject was T cells expressing NK-cell markers. That paper adds: cDNA encoding TCR beta was synthesized via 5'RACE template switching incorporating UMIs.

The sample in question was CD4+ T cells sorted from PBMCs, obtained 11 to 12 days after vaccination. The source is a man aged 50 or older who received an inactivated influenza vaccine.

This rearrangement joins TRBV30 to TRBJ1-5; D may be TRBD1 (6 bases). The CDR3 covers 12 residues. Trimming pared 5 bases from V and 8 bases from J, leaving 13 bases between. From germline, CDR1 is GTSNPN and CDR2 SVGIG (reference sequence). As DNA, the CDR3 is TGTGCCTGGGGAACGGGGGCAAAGCCCCAGCATTTT. Its translation is CAWGTGAKPQHF. The full variable domain, in which reference TRBV30 and TRBJ1-5 provide the parts outside the CDR3, is SQTIHQWPATLVQPVGSPLSLECTVEGTSNPNLYWYRQAAGRGLQLLFYSVGIGQISSEVPQNLSASRPQDRQFILSSKKLLLSDSGFYLCAWGTGAKPQHFGDGTRLSIL.

The chain has TRBV28 and TRBJ2-5; D gene unclear. V lost 6 bases and J 1 base, leaving 12 bases between the germline ends. The CDR3 totals 14 residues. The germline CDR1 and CDR2 sequences are MDHEN and SYDVKM. The CDR3 sequence: CASSPGRFQETQYF. Written as DNA, the CDR3 is TGTGCCAGCAGCCCCGGACGCTTCCAAGAGACCCAGTACTTC.

The gene calls are TRBV2 and TRBJ2-1, with a tentative D call TRBD2 (6 bases). The germline CDR1 and CDR2 sequences are SNHLY and FYNNEI. CDR3 length: 14 residues. V lost 9 bases and J lost 9, with 21 bases in between. CDR3 region: CASNLLGGTGEQFF. The CDR3 DNA follows: TGTGCCAGTAATCTACTTGGGGGGACGGGTGAGCAGTTCTTC. The variable domain in full, with the rest retrieved from reference TRBV2 and TRBJ2-1, is EPEVTQTPSHQVTQMGQEVILRCVPISNHLYFYWYRQILGQKVEFLVSFYNNEISEKSEIFDDQFSVERPDGSNFTLKIRSTKLEDSAMYFCASNLLGGTGEQFFGPGTRLTVL.

The chain employs TRBV7-2 and TRBJ1-4; tentatively, D is TRBD1 (5 bases). The CDR3 contains 15 residues. Germline V gene lookup returns CDR1 SGHTA and CDR2 FQGNSA. The V end lost 2 bases, the J end lost 3 bases, and 10 bases lay between the germline ends. CDR3 DNA: TGTGCCAGCAGCTTAAGGTGGGGGGCTAATGAAAAACTGTTTTTT. This gives the protein CASSLRWGANEKLFF.

This clonotype was detected only a few times. The chain has TRBV5-1 and TRBJ1-1; 10 nucleotides line up with TRBD1. The germline V gene encodes CDR1 SGHRS and CDR2 YFSETQ. This CDR3 has 14 amino acids. Trimming removed 4 bases from V and 3 bases from J; junction bases left unmatched: 3. The CDR3 region is CASSRGTGDTEAFF. In DNA, the CDR3 is TGCGCCAGCAGCCGCGGGACAGGGGACACTGAAGCTTTCTTT.

This clonotype was counted ten times or more. The chain has TRBV6-6 and TRBJ2-7; no firm D call. In germline, CDR1 is MNHNY, CDR2 SVGAGI (reference sequence). The V gene lost 5 bases and the J gene lost 3 bases, with 11 bases spanning the gap. This CDR3 is built from 13 residues. The CDR3 DNA follows: TGTGCCAGCAGTCCCCCGGACGGCTACGAGCAGTACTTC. This sequence encodes CASSPPDGYEQYF.

There are many counts of this clonotype. V and J are TRBV20-1 and TRBJ2-3; 12 positions agree with TRBD2. J was trimmed by 4 bases and V by 1 base; bases with no gene match: 3. Germline CDR1 and CDR2: DFQATT and SNEGSKA (reference sequence). This CDR3 is built from 15 residues. The CDR3 region is CSARVLAGGPDTQYF. CDR3 DNA sequence: TGCAGTGCTAGAGTGCTAGCGGGAGGGCCAGATACGCAGTATTTT.

The chain is built from TRBV10-3 and TRBJ2-2; tentatively, D is TRBD1 (5 bases). Germline CDR1 is ENHRY and CDR2 is SYGVKD. The CDR3 has 16 residues. Trimming removed 6 bases from V and 0 bases from J, with 14 bases in between. CDR3 coding DNA: TGTGCCATCAGCAGATCCGGACACGCGAACACCGGGGAGCTGTTTTTT. Protein: CAISRSGHANTGELFF.

V usage is TRBV7-2 and J usage is TRBJ2-7; the match to TRBD1 covers 9 bases. This CDR3 comprises 16 residues. Germline loops: CDR1 SGHTA, CDR2 FQGNSA. Unmatched junction bases numbered 10, after V lost 4 bases and J lost 3 bases. CDR3 loop: CASSSVAGQGFYEQYF. CDR3 in DNA: TGTGCCAGCAGCTCAGTCGCGGGACAGGGATTCTACGAGCAGTACTTC.

In its sample, this clonotype was seen a few times. The chain joins TRBV5-1 to TRBJ1-4; D call uncertain. This CDR3 region has 14 residues. The V gene's germline CDR1 is SGHRS and CDR2 YFSETQ. V dropped 1 base and J dropped 5 bases, with 9 bases sitting between them. The DNA for the CDR3 is TGCGCCAGCAGCTTGAACAGTGGAAATGAAAAACTGTTTTTT. This encodes CASSLNSGNEKLFF.

The table lists this clonotype with many counts. This chain uses TRBV18 with TRBJ2-7; 7 nucleotides line up with TRBD2. Germline trimming cut 1 base from V and 4 bases from J; bases unmatched to any gene: 1. Germline values: CDR1 KGHSH, CDR2 LQKENI. This CDR3 region has 13 residues. For the CDR3, the DNA is TGTGCCAGCTCACCACGGGAGGGTTACGAGCAGTACTTC. Translating gives CASSPREGYEQYF.

This clonotype was counted only a few times. The genes are TRBV5-1 and TRBJ2-1; 7 bases map to TRBD2. The CDR3 totals 15 residues. The germline V gene has CDR1 SGHRS and CDR2 YFSETQ. The V and J ends lost 9 bases and 10 bases, in that order; junction bases with no gene match: 19. The DNA for the CDR3 is TGCGCCACGGGCCTAGGGGACTACAATGGTAGGGAGCAGTTCTTC. It specifies CATGLGDYNGREQFF.

The genes are TRBV7-2 and TRBJ2-6; possible D gene TRBD2, 5 bases. V was pared by 6 bases and J by 2 bases, with 11 bases between. Germline-derived CDR1 and CDR2 are SGHTA and FQGNSA. This CDR3 is 15 amino acids long. CDR3 protein: CASRPAGAGANVLTF. CDR3 bases: TGTGCCAGCAGGCCGGCGGGCGCTGGGGCCAACGTCCTGACTTTC.

The V and J genes are TRBV2 and TRBJ2-7; possible D gene TRBD2, 5 bases. The CDR3 has 14 residues. V was trimmed by 1 base and J by 6 bases, leaving 13 bases between them. Germline lookup yields CDR1 SNHLY and CDR2 FYNNEI. CDR3 in DNA: TGTGCCAGCAGTGAAGAGACGGGAATTCTCGAGCAGTACTTC. Amino acid sequence: CASSEETGILEQYF.

A few counts support this clonotype. The chain recombines TRBV7-8 with TRBJ2-1, with 9 bases aligning to TRBD1. CDR1 SGHVS and CDR2 FQNEAQ come from the germline V gene. CDR3 size: 18 residues. V dropped 2 bases and J dropped 5; count of bases not matched to a gene: 13. CDR3 protein: CASSLWASGQGFHNEQFF. CDR3 DNA: TGTGCCAGCAGCTTATGGGCATCAGGACAGGGGTTCCACAATGAGCAGTTCTTC.

This clonotype has only a few counts. This sequence joins TRBV7-8 and TRBJ1-6; D possibly corresponds to TRBD1 (6 bases). CDR3 length: 16 amino acids. With 0 bases removed from V and 2 bases from J, the gap between germline ends came to 8 bases. CDR1 is SGHVS, CDR2 FQNEAQ, per germline. CDR3 residues: CASSLAGAAYNSPLHF. The CDR3 DNA reads as TGTGCCAGCAGCTTAGCGGGGGCCGCCTATAATTCACCCCTCCACTTT.

The J gene is TRBJ2-1, the V gene TRBV24-1; 14 bases match TRBD2. V trimming: 1 base; J trimming: 8 bases; junction bases outside the gene matches: 3. CDR3 length equals 16 residues. Per germline, CDR1 KGHDR and CDR2 SFDVKD. CDR3 DNA sequence: TGTGCCACCAGTGATTTCGGGACTAGCGGGAGTTATGAGCAGTTCTTC. It specifies CATSDFGTSGSYEQFF.

This chain connects TRBV20-1 to TRBJ2-3; possibly TRBD1 or TRBD2 for D (6 bases each). This CDR3 has 15 residues. V lost 6 bases to trimming and J lost 1 base, with 17 bases between them. Germline V gene data show CDR1 as DFQATT and CDR2 as SNEGSKA (reference sequence). CDR3 coding DNA: TGCAGTGCGCGGGCAACGGGGGCCCGCACAGATACGCAGTATTTT. Protein: CSARATGARTDTQYF.

For this clonotype: At one boundary the junction diverges from the germline segment, which might be a read error. The chain has TRBV12-3 or TRBV12-4 and TRBJ2-2; D ambiguous. The CDR3 is 11 residues long. The CDR3 loop is CPSSLGDKSFF. DNA of the CDR3: TGTCCCAGCAGTTTAGGTGATAAGAGCTTTTTT.

V gene TRBV4-2 combines with J gene TRBJ1-1; D ambiguous. Germline V gene data show CDR1 as LGHNA and CDR2 as YNFKEQ. The V end lost 1 base, the J end lost 4 bases, and 7 bases lay between the germline ends. The CDR3 length is 13 residues. CDR3 sequence (DNA): TGTGCCAGCAGCCAAGGGATAGTCACTGAAGCTTTCTTT. Amino acid sequence: CASSQGIVTEAFF.

The J gene is TRBJ1-1, the V gene TRBV5-1, with D unresolved. CDR1 and CDR2 from the germline V gene are SGHRS and YFSETQ. V lost 4 bases and J 4 bases, leaving 8 bases between the germline ends. This CDR3 is built from 12 residues. CDR3 in amino acids: CASSPESTEAFF. The CDR3 coding sequence is TGCGCCAGCAGCCCTGAGAGCACTGAAGCTTTCTTT.

This clonotype was observed a handful of times. The rearrangement links TRBV6-2 or TRBV6-3 to TRBJ2-1; 11 nucleotides agree with TRBD2. The CDR3 length is 16 residues. Per germline, CDR1 MNHEY and CDR2 SVGEGT. V was pared by 2 bases and J by 7 bases, with 7 bases of the junction left unmatched. Written as DNA, the CDR3 is TGTGCCAGCAGTTACCGTTCTAGCGGGGGGCCTAATGAGCAGTTCTTC. Translating gives CASSYRSSGGPNEQFF.

The chain links TRBV6-5 to TRBJ1-2; D is unclear. V gave up 4 bases and J gave up 2 bases, with 14 bases separating them. The CDR3 runs 15 residues. Germline CDR1 MNHEY, CDR2 SVGAGI. Written as DNA, the CDR3 is TGTGCCAGCAGTTTTTCAGGAGTATCAAACTATGGCTACACCTTC. This sequence encodes CASSFSGVSNYGYTF.

The sample holds a few counts of this clonotype. The CDR3 protein is CASSEVATYEQYF. The CDR3 nucleotides read TGTGCCAGCAGTGAGGTTGCGACCTACGAGCAGTACTTC. The chain employs TRBV6-1 and TRBJ2-7; no firm D call. The germline V gene encodes CDR1 MNHNS and CDR2 SASEGT. V lost 3 bases and J lost 2, with 8 bases in between. The CDR3 spans 13 residues.